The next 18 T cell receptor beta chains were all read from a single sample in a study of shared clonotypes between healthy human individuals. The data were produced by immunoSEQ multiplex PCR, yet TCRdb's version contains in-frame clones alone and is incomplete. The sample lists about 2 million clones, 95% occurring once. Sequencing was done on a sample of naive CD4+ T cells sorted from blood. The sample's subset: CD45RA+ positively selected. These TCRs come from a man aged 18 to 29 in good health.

The CDR3 DNA sequence: TGCGCCAGCAGCTTGGCCAGGCTAGGGACCTACAATGAGCAGTTCTTC. Amino acid sequence: CASSLARLGTYNEQFF. V and J are TRBV5-1 and TRBJ2-1, with D uncertain. This CDR3 region has 16 residues. The germline V gene has CDR1 SGHRS and CDR2 YFSETQ. Trimming took off 0 bases at V and 2 bases at J, with 12 bases between the two ends.

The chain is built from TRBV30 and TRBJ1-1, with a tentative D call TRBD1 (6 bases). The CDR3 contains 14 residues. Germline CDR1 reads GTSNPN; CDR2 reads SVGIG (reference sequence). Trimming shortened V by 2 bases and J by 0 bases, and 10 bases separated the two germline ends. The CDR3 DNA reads TGTGCCTGGAGTTGGGGGGCGTTGAACACTGAAGCTTTCTTT. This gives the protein CAWSWGALNTEAFF.

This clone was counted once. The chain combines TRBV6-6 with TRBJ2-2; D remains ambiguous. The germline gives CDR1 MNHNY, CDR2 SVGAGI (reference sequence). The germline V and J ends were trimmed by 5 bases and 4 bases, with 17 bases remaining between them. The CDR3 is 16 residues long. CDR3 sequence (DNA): TGTGCCAGCAGTCCCTCAGGATGGGTCCCCACCGGGGAGCTGTTTTTT. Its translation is CASSPSGWVPTGELFF.

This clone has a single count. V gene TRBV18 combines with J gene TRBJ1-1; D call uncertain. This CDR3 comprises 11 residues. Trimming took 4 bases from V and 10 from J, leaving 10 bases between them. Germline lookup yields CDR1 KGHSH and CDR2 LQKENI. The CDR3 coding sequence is TGTGCCAGCTCACGTCAAGAGGGAGCTTTCTTT. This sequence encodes CASSRQEGAFF. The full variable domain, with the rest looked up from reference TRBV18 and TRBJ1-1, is NAGVMQNPRHLVRRRGQEARLRCSPMKGHSHVYWYRQLPEEGLKFMVYLQKENIIDESGMPKERFSAEFPKEGPSILRIQQVVRGDSAAYFCASSRQEGAFFGQGTRLTVV.

CDR3 loop: CASSQDRVNEKLFF. The CDR3 nucleotides read TGTGCCAGCAGCCAGGACAGGGTTAATGAAAAACTGTTTTTT. V is TRBV6-6 and J is TRBJ1-4, with 8 positions matching TRBD1. The CDR3 runs 14 residues. In germline, CDR1 is MNHNY, CDR2 SVGAGI (reference sequence). J was trimmed by 4 bases and V by 6 bases; bases with no gene match: 4.

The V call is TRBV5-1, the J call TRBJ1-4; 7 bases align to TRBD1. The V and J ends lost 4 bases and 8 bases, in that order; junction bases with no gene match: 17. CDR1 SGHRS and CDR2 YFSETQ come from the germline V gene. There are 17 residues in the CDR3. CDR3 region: CASSRGVLQGSGEKLFF. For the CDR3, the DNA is TGCGCCAGCAGCCGGGGCGTTTTACAGGGGAGTGGAGAAAAACTGTTTTTT.

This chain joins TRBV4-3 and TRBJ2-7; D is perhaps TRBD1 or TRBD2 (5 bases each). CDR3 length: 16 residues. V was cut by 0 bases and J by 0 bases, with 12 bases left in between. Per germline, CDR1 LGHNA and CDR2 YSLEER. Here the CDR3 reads CASSQDLPGTSYEQYF. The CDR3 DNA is TGCGCCAGCAGCCAAGATCTCCCGGGGACCTCCTACGAGCAGTACTTC.

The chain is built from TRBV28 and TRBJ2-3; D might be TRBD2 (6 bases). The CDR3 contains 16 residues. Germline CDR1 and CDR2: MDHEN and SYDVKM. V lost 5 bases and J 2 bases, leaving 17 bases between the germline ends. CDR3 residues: CASSGRLAGSTDTQYF. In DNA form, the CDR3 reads TGTGCCAGCAGTGGACGTTTGGCGGGATCCACAGATACGCAGTATTTT.

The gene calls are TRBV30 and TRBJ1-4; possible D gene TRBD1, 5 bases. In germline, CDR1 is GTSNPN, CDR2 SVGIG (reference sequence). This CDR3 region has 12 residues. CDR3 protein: CALGPQDEKLFF. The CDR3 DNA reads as TGTGCGTTGGGGCCACAAGATGAAAAACTGTTTTTT.

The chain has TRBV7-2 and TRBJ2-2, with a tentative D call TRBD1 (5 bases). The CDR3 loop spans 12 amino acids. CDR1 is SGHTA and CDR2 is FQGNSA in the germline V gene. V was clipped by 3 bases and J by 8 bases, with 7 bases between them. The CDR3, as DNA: TGTGCCAGCAGCTTTAGGGGTGGGGAGCTGTTTTTT. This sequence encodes CASSFRGGELFF.

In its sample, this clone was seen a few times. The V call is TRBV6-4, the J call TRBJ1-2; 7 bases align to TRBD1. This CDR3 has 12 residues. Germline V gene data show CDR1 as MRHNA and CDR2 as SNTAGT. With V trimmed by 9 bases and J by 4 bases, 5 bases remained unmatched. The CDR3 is CARTTGAYGYTF. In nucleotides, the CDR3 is TGTGCCAGGACTACAGGGGCCTATGGCTACACCTTC.

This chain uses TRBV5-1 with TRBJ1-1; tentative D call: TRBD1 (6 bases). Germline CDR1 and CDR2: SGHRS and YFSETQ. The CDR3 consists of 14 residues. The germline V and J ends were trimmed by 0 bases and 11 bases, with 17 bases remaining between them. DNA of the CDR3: TGCGCCAGCAGCTTGGATACAGGGCGCCGACGGGCTTTCTTT. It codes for CASSLDTGRRRAFF.

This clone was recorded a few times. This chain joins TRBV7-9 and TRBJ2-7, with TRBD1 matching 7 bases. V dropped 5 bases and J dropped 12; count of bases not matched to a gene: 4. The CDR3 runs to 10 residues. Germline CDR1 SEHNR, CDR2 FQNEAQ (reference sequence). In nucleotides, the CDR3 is TGTGCCAGCAGCGGACAGGAGTTGTACTTC. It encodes CASSGQELYF.

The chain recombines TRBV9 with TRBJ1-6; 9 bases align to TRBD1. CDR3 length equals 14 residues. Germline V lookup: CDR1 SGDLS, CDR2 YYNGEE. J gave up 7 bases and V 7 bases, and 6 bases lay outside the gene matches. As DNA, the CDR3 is TGTGCCAGCGATAGGACAGGGGACAATTCACCCCTCCACTTT. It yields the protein CASDRTGDNSPLHF.

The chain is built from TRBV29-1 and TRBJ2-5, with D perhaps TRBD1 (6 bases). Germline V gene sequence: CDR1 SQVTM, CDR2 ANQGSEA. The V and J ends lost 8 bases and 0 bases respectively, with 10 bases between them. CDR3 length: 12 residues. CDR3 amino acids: CSTDRYQETQYF. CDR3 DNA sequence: TGCAGCACCGACAGGTACCAAGAGACCCAGTACTTC.

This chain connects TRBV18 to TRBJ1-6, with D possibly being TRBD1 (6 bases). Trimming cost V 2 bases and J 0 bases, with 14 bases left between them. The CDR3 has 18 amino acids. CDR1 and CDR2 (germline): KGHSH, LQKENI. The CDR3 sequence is CASSPLPGASSYNSPLHF. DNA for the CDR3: TGTGCCAGCTCACCATTGCCGGGGGCTAGCTCCTATAATTCACCCCTCCACTTT.

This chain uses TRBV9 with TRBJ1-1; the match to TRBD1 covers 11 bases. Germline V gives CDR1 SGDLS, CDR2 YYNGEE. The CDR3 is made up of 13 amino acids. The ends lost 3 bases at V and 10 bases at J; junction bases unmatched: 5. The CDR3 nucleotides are TGTGCCAGCAGCGCCGGGACAGGGGGAGGAGCTTTCTTT. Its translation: CASSAGTGGGAFF.

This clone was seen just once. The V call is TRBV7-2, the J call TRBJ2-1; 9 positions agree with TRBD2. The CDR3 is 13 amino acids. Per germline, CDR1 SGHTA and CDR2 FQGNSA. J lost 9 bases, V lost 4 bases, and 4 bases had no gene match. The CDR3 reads CASSSGTSIEQFF. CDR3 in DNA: TGTGCCAGCAGCTCCGGGACTAGCATTGAGCAGTTCTTC.